These 15 T cell receptor beta chains were all obtained from the same sample, sequenced in a study of cytomegalovirus exposure and HLA in healthy donors. Primers included in the PCR were 60 Vbeta and 13 Jbeta primers. The data were produced by immunoSEQ multiplex PCR, yet TCRdb's version contains in-frame clones alone and is incomplete. The sample shows about 110,000 clones, 67% of them seen only once. Sequencing was carried out using PBMCs. The receptor source for this set is a man aged 18 to 35 in good health and CMV-seropositive.

This clone was observed a few times. V and J are TRBV5-6 and TRBJ2-1; TRBD1 agrees at 8 bases. The CDR3 is 15 residues long. After removal of 5 bases from V and 3 bases from J, the junction contained 7 bases not matched to a gene. Per germline, CDR1 SGHDT and CDR2 YYEEEE. The CDR3 region has the DNA TGTGCCAGCAGGTACAGGGGGTTAGTCTACAATGAGCAGTTCTTC. Amino acids: CASRYRGLVYNEQFF.

The chain carries TRBV13 and TRBJ2-3; D not certain. The ends were cut back, 3 bases at V and 2 bases at J, with 6 bases in the middle. The CDR3 sequence is 13 residues long. The germline V gene encodes CDR1 PRHDT and CDR2 FYEKMQ (reference sequence). In nucleotides, the CDR3 is TGTGCCAGCAGCTTCCCCTCCACAGATACGCAGTATTTT. This sequence encodes CASSFPSTDTQYF. Full variable domain (outside the CDR3, taken from reference TRBV13 and TRBJ2-3): AAGVIQSPRHLIKEKRETATLKCYPIPRHDTVYWYQQGPGQDPQFLISFYEKMQSDKGSIPDRFSAQQFSDYHSELNMSSLELGDSALYFCASSFPSTDTQYFGPGTRLTVL.

This clone was seen once. V gene TRBV27 combines with J gene TRBJ2-2, with TRBD2 identical over 9 bases. Losses at the gene ends were 2 bases for V and 1 base for J; bases not matched to a gene: 2. The CDR3 consists of 16 residues. In germline, CDR1 is MNHEY, CDR2 SMNVEV (reference sequence). The DNA of the CDR3 is TGTGCCAGCAGTTTACGGCGGGGGGGGAACACCGGGGAGCTGTTTTTT. This encodes CASSLRRGGNTGELFF.

The chain has TRBV15 and TRBJ1-3, with TRBD1 matching over 7 bases. V was clipped by 4 bases and J by 4 bases; unmatched bases: 10. The CDR3 contains 16 residues. CDR1 is LNHNV and CDR2 is YYDKDF in the germline V gene (reference sequence). CDR3 in amino acids: CATSKDDRAVGNTIYF. Written as DNA, the CDR3 is TGTGCCACCAGCAAAGACGACAGGGCGGTCGGAAACACCATATATTTT.

The rearrangement links TRBV19 to TRBJ1-3, with D tentatively TRBD1 (6 bases). Germline V gene data show CDR1 as LNHDA and CDR2 as SQIVND (reference sequence). The CDR3 has 19 residues. Trimming took 6 bases from V and 3 from J, leaving 27 bases between them. This chain's CDR3 is CASSILSLQGKRGGNTIYF. DNA for the CDR3: TGTGCCAGTAGCATCCTTAGCCTACAGGGAAAACGAGGTGGAAACACCATATATTTT.

A remark on this clone: Other DNA sequences in the same sample also yield this CDR3. The V and J genes are TRBV6-1 and TRBJ1-4; D gene uncertain. Germline V CDR1 and CDR2: MNHNS, SASEGT. V was cut by 5 bases and J by 8 bases, with 12 bases left in between. The CDR3 has 13 residues. As DNA, the CDR3 is TGTGCCAGCAGTTCCCAAGGAGGGGAAAAACTGTTTTTT. Amino acid sequence: CASSSQGGEKLFF.

The chain uses TRBV6-1 and TRBJ2-4; 8 bases are a match to TRBD2. The CDR3 runs to 13 residues. V lost 6 bases and J lost 10; bases outside the gene matches: 8. The germline CDR1 and CDR2 sequences are MNHNS and SASEGT. CDR3 bases: TGTGCCAGCAGCCAAGCGGGGGCGTGGATTCAGTACTTC. Its translation: CASSQAGAWIQYF.

The chain couples TRBV6-6 to TRBJ2-2; D gene unclear. Trimming took off 4 bases at V and 5 bases at J, with 8 bases between the two ends. There are 13 residues in the CDR3. CDR1 is MNHNY, CDR2 SVGAGI, per germline (reference sequence). The CDR3 nucleotides are TGTGCCAGCAGTTCTGAGTGGACCGGGGAGCTGTTTTTT. Translated: CASSSEWTGELFF.

The chain employs TRBV28 and TRBJ2-3; D remains ambiguous. Per germline, CDR1 MDHEN and CDR2 SYDVKM. The CDR3 has 15 amino acids. V was shortened by 3 bases and J by 4 bases, with 14 bases between the two germline ends. The CDR3 spells CASSFVRGYSDTQYF. The CDR3 DNA sequence: TGTGCCAGCAGTTTCGTCCGCGGATACTCAGATACGCAGTATTTT.

The V call is TRBV6-4, the J call TRBJ1-1; D gene unclear. The germline V and J ends were trimmed by 7 bases and 3 bases, with 15 bases remaining between them. The CDR3 loop spans 14 amino acids. Per germline, CDR1 MRHNA and CDR2 SNTAGT. The CDR3 sequence: CASILRPGDTEAFF. For the CDR3, the DNA is TGTGCCAGCATTCTCAGGCCCGGGGACACTGAAGCTTTCTTT.

This clone was seen more than once but under ten times. The CDR3 nucleotides read TGCGCCAGCGCCTGGGGGCTGGGCACTGAAGCTTTCTTT. This encodes CASAWGLGTEAFF. The J gene is TRBJ1-1, the V gene TRBV5-1, with TRBD1 as a possible D gene (6 bases). The CDR3 has 13 amino acids. The V end lost 7 bases, the J end lost 4 bases, and 14 bases lay between the germline ends. Germline V gene lookup returns CDR1 SGHRS and CDR2 YFSETQ.

The chain is built from TRBV6-6 and TRBJ2-5; TRBD2 matches 7 bases. The CDR3 is 14 amino acids. CDR1 and CDR2 from the germline V gene are MNHNY and SVGAGI (reference sequence). Germline trimming cut 0 bases from V and 5 bases from J; bases unmatched to any gene: 3. In DNA, the CDR3 is TGTGCCAGCAGTTACTCGACTAGCTTGGAGACCCAGTACTTC. Protein sequence: CASSYSTSLETQYF.

This chain links TRBV5-1 with TRBJ2-3; 7 bases align to TRBD2. The length of the CDR3 is 16 residues. With 5 bases clipped from V and 6 bases from J, the junction kept 15 bases outside the gene matches. From germline, CDR1 is SGHRS and CDR2 YFSETQ. CDR3 protein: CASRPAAQRGLDTQYF. The DNA for the CDR3 is TGCGCCAGCAGACCCGCCGCACAGCGGGGATTGGATACGCAGTATTTT.

CDR3: CASTSPGGVYGYTF. In DNA, the CDR3 is TGCGCCAGCACATCACCAGGGGGCGTCTATGGCTACACCTTC. The chain carries TRBV5-1 and TRBJ1-2; TRBD1 aligns across 8 bases. Germline CDR1 reads SGHRS; CDR2 reads YFSETQ. The CDR3 totals 14 residues. With V trimmed by 6 bases and J by 4 bases, 8 bases remained unmatched.

This clone was detected a few times. The chain has TRBV5-1 and TRBJ2-1, with 10 bases matching TRBD2. The V segment lost 6 bases and the J segment 2 bases; nucleotides outside the gene matches: 5. In germline, CDR1 is SGHRS, CDR2 YFSETQ. The CDR3 totals 15 residues. CDR3 residues: CASTRTSGTYNEQFF. The CDR3 DNA reads as TGCGCCAGCACCCGGACTAGCGGAACCTACAATGAGCAGTTCTTC.